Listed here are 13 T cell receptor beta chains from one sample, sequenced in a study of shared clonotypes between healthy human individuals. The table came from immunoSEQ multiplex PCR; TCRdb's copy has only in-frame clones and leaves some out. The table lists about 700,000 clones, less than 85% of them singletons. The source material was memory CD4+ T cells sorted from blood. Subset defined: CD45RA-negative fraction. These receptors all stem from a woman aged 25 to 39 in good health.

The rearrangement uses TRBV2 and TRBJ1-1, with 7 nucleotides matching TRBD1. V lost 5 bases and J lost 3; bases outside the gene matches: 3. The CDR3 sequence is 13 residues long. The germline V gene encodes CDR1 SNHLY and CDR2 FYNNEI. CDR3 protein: CASSPGQYTEAFF. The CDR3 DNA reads TGTGCCAGCAGTCCGGGACAGTACACTGAAGCTTTCTTT.

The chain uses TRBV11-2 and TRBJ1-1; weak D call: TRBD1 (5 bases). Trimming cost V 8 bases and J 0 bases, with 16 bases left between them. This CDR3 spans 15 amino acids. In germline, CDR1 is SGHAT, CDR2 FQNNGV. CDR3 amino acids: CASGPRVGVNTEAFF. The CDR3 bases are TGTGCCAGCGGTCCCAGGGTTGGGGTGAACACTGAAGCTTTCTTT.

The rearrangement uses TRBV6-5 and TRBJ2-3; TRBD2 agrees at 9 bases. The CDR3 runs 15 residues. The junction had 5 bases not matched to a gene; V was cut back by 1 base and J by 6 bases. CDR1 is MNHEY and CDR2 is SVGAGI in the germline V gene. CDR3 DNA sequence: TGTGCCAGCAGTTACTATAGCGGGAGAGGGGATACGCAGTATTTT. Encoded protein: CASSYYSGRGDTQYF.

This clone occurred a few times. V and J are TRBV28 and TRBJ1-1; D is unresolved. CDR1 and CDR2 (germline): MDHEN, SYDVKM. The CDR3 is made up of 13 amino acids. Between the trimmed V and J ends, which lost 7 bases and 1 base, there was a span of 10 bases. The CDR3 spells CASMGLANTEAFF. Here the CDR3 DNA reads TGTGCCAGCATGGGCTTGGCGAACACTGAAGCTTTCTTT.

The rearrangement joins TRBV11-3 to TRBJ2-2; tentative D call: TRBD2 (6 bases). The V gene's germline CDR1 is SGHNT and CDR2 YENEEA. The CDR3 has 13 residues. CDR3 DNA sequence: TGTGCAGTGGGTAGCGGGAACACCGGGGAGCTGTTTTTT. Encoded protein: CAVGSGNTGELFF.

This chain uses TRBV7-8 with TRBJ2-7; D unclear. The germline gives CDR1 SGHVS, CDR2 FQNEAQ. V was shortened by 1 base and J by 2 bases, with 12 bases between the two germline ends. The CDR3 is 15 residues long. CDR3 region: CASSLDQRTTYEQYF. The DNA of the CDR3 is TGTGCCAGCAGCTTAGACCAAAGAACGACCTACGAGCAGTACTTC.

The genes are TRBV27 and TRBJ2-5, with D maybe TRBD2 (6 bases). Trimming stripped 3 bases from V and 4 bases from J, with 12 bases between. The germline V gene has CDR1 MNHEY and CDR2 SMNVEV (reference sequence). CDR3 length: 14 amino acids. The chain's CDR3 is CASSFGAGTETQYF. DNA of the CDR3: TGTGCCAGCAGTTTTGGGGCGGGAACAGAGACCCAGTACTTC.

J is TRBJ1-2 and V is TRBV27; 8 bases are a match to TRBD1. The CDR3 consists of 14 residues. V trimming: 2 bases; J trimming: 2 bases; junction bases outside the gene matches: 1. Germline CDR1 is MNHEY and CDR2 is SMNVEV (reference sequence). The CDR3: CASSLRQGNYGYTF. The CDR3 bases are TGTGCCAGCAGTTTACGACAGGGGAACTATGGCTACACCTTC.

DNA of the CDR3: TGTGCCACCACTAGCGGGAGTTACGAGCAGTACTTC. Translating it yields CATTSGSYEQYF. This sequence joins TRBV28 and TRBJ2-7, with 11 positions matching TRBD2. Germline V gives CDR1 MDHEN, CDR2 SYDVKM. V was pared by 10 bases and J by 4 bases, with 3 bases of the junction left unmatched. This CDR3 has 12 residues. Using reference TRBV28 and TRBJ2-7 for the parts outside the CDR3, the full variable domain is DVKVTQSSRYLVKRTGEKVFLECVQDMDHENMFWYRQDPGLGLRLIYFSYDVKMKEKGDIPEGYSVSREKKERFSLILESASTNQTSMYLCATTSGSYEQYFGPGTRLTVT.

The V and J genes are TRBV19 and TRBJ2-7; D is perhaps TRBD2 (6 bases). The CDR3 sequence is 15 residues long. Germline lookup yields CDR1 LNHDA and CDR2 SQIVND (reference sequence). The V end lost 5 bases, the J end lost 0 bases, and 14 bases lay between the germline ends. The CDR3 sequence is CASSARGSSSYEQYF. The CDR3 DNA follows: TGTGCCAGTAGTGCGCGGGGCTCCAGCTCCTACGAGCAGTACTTC.

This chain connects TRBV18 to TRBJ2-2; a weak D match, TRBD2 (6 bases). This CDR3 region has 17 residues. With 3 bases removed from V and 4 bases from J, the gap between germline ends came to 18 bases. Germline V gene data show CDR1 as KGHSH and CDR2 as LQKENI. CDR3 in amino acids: CASSPDPGARGTGELFF. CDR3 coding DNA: TGTGCCAGCTCACCGGATCCGGGAGCGAGAGGCACCGGGGAGCTGTTTTTT.

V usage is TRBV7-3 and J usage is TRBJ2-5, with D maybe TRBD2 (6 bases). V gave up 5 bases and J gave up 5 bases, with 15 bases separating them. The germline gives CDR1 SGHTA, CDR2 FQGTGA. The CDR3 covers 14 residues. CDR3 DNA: TGTGCCAGCAGCCCCCACGGGGACTTTGAGACCCAGTACTTC. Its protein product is CASSPHGDFETQYF.

The CDR3 sequence: CASSQSGLRINGGYTF. CDR3 coding DNA: TGCGCCAGCAGCCAGTCGGGCCTCAGAATTAACGGTGGCTACACCTTC. The J gene is TRBJ1-2, the V gene TRBV4-1, with D unclear. In germline, CDR1 is MGHRA, CDR2 YSYEKL. CDR3 size: 16 residues. V lost 3 bases to trimming and J lost 7 bases, with 21 bases between them.